These T cell receptor beta chains were read from a single sample in a study of blood T cell repertoires in COVID-19. Method: immunoSEQ multiplex PCR; TCRdb's copy keeps in-frame clones and lacks some. In the table there are 350,000 or so clones, 70% to 90% of which are singletons. Sequencing was performed on peripheral blood. The receptor set was obtained from a woman in her thirties with COVID-19, enrolled during active disease. The CDR3 runs from the conserved cysteine through the conserved F or W. Each record gives: CDR3 length, D gene, V gene, clone size, J gene, CDR3 DNA, CDR3 protein. A D gene is named only where the DNA matches it firmly. Only part of the rows carry a size: once, few, many, or a class if the clone is expanded.

12	-	TRBV6-2/TRBV6-3	-	TRBJ1-1	TGTGCCAGCAGCTTCAAGAACACTGAAGCTTTCTTT	CASSFKNTEAFF
14	TRBD1	TRBV5-8	-	TRBJ2-7	TGTGCCAGCACTAACCAGGGGGTACTGAGAGAGCAGTACTTC	CASTNQGVLREQYF
13	-	TRBV12-3/TRBV12-4	few	TRBJ2-2	TGTGCCAGCAGGGACAGGAACACCGGGGAGCTGTTTTTT	CASRDRNTGELFF
15	-	TRBV19	-	TRBJ2-2	TGTGCCAGTACCACAGCAATACGGGGCACCGGGGAGCTGTTTTTT	CASTTAIRGTGELFF
15	-	TRBV19	-	TRBJ1-4	TGTGCCAGTAGTATTCAGTCAGGGGTCGGGGAAAAACTGTTTTTT	CASSIQSGVGEKLFF
14	-	TRBV19	-	TRBJ1-2	TGTGCCAGTAGTCTCCCTGGGGGGGGCGATGGCTACACCTTC	CASSLPGGGDGYTF
14	-	TRBV6-5	-	TRBJ1-2	TGTGCCAGCAGTCACCGGGGGGGAACCTATGGCTACACCTTC	CASSHRGGTYGYTF
14	TRBD1	TRBV9	-	TRBJ2-3	TGTGCCAGCAGCGTAGGAGGGGGCTTCAATACGCAGTATTTT	CASSVGGGFNTQYF
12	-	TRBV28	-	TRBJ1-1	TGTGCCAGCAGGACTTCGGACACTGAAGCTTTCTTT	CASRTSDTEAFF
12	-	TRBV28	-	TRBJ1-2	TGTGCCAGCAGTCCCATGAACTATGGCTACACCTTC	CASSPMNYGYTF
15	TRBD2	TRBV19	-	TRBJ2-7	TGTGCCAGTAGTAGCGGGGGGGCCCTCCGATACGAGCAGTACTTC	CASSSGGALRYEQYF
15	-	TRBV2	-	TRBJ1-1	TGTGCCAGCAGGGAAACTCAGGGTCTGAACACTGAAGCTTTCTTT	CASRETQGLNTEAFF
15	-	TRBV5-5	-	TRBJ2-2	TGTGCCAGCAGCTTGGTTCCGGGAAACACCGGGGAGCTGTTTTTT	CASSLVPGNTGELFF
15	-	TRBV10-1	-	TRBJ1-4	TGCGCCAGCAGTGAGGAGGCACCAACTAATGAAAAACTGTTTTTT	CASSEEAPTNEKLFF
18	-	TRBV27	few	TRBJ2-1	TGTGCCAGCAGTTCCCTTTCCGCTAAGGCGGGGGCCCTCAATGAGCAGTTCTTC	CASSSLSAKAGALNEQFF
16	-	TRBV5-6	-	TRBJ1-5	TGTGCCAGCACTTCTTGGGAGAAACAGACTTATCAGCCCCAGCATTTT	CASTSWEKQTYQPQHF
16	-	TRBV27	-	TRBJ1-4	TGTGCCAGCAGTTTTTCTCTCCAGACAACTAATGAAAAACTGTTTTTT	CASSFSLQTTNEKLFF
18	-	TRBV18	once	TRBJ2-3	TGTGCCAGCTCACCACTAGCCGGGGAGTTCCCGGACGCAGATACGCAGTATTTT	CASSPLAGEFPDADTQYF
14	TRBD1	TRBV24-1	-	TRBJ1-2	TGTGCCACCAGTGGAAGGGGGCGGAGGAGTGGCTACACCTTC	CATSGRGRRSGYTF
13	-	TRBV6-5	-	TRBJ2-3	TGTGCCAGCAGTTATAAGCGGACAGATACGCAGTATTTT	CASSYKRTDTQYF
14	TRBD1	TRBV6-5	-	TRBJ1-5	TGTGCCAGCAGTAAGACAGGGGTGATTCAGCCCCAGCATTTT	CASSKTGVIQPQHF
15	TRBD1	TRBV11-2	-	TRBJ1-1	TGTGCCAGCAGTTGGGAAGGGGGCGCCGGGTATGAAGCTTTCTTT	CASSWEGGAGYEAFF
15	-	TRBV27	-	TRBJ1-4	TGTGCCAGCAGTTTGAAAGTGGGCCCTAATGAAAAACTGTTTTTT	CASSLKVGPNEKLFF
16	TRBD1	TRBV28	-	TRBJ1-5	TGTGCCAGCAGCAACAGGGGCCTAAGGGGCAATCAGCCCCAGCATTTT	CASSNRGLRGNQPQHF
13	-	TRBV6-5	-	TRBJ1-2	TGTGCCAGCAGTTACGAGGGTCGCTATGGCTACACCTTC	CASSYEGRYGYTF
16	TRBD1	TRBV28	-	TRBJ1-5	TGTGCCAGCAGTTTATATGGGACAGGGGGCAATCAGCCCCAGCATTTT	CASSLYGTGGNQPQHF
12	TRBD1	TRBV9	-	TRBJ1-2	TGTGCCAGCAGAGGGGGCGGGAATGGCTACACCTTC	CASRGGGNGYTF
13	-	TRBV19	-	TRBJ1-2	TGTGCCAGTAGTATCCAGGCCCTCTATGGCTACACCTTC	CASSIQALYGYTF
18	TRBD2	TRBV4-2	-	TRBJ2-3	TGTGCCAGCAGCCAAGAGTTAGCGGGGGGCGGTGTCACAGATACGCAGTATTTT	CASSQELAGGGVTDTQYF
15	-	TRBV30	-	TRBJ1-1	TGTGCCTGGAGTTTTGGGGGCGCGTACAGCACTGAAGCTTTCTTT	CAWSFGGAYSTEAFF
18	TRBD1	TRBV5-6	-	TRBJ1-5	TGTGCCAGCAGCCAGACAGGGGGGTTTCTCAATAGCAATCAGCCCCAGCATTTT	CASSQTGGFLNSNQPQHF
16	-	TRBV25-1	-	TRBJ2-3	TGTGCCAGCAGCCCCTCGGGGGTGTTTAGCACAGATACGCAGTATTTT	CASSPSGVFSTDTQYF
13	-	TRBV20-1	once	TRBJ1-2	TGCAGTGCTAGTATCGGTACTAACTATGGCTACACCTTC	CSASIGTNYGYTF
13	-	TRBV11-2	-	TRBJ2-1	TGTGCCAGCAGCTTCAGCGGACCAAATGAGCAGTTCTTC	CASSFSGPNEQFF
13	TRBD1	TRBV7-9	-	TRBJ1-2	TGTGCCAGCAGCAGACAGGGGGCGGAAGGCTACACCTTC	CASSRQGAEGYTF
16	TRBD2	TRBV18	-	TRBJ2-3	TGTGCCAGCTCACCACCGGGCCTAGCGGGGACAGATACGCAGTATTTT	CASSPPGLAGTDTQYF
20	-	TRBV21-1	-	TRBJ1-1	TGTGCCAGCAGCAGTAGGGACAGGAGAGACAATCCCCTCGTGAACACTGAAGCTTTCTTT	CASSSRDRRDNPLVNTEAFF